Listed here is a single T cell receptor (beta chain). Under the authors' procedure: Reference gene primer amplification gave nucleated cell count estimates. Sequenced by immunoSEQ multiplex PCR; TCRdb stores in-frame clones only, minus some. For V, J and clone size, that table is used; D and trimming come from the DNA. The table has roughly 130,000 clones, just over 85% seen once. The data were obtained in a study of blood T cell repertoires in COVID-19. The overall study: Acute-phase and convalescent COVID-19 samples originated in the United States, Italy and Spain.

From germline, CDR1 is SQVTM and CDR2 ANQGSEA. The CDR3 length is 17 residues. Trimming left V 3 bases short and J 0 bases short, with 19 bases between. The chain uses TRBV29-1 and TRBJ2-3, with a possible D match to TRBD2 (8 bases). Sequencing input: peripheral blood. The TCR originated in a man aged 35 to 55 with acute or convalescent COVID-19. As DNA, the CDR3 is TGCAGCGTTGACAGGGGGGTTAGCGGGGCTAGCACAGATACGCAGTATTTT. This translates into CSVDRGVSGASTDTQYF.